Below are 23 T cell receptor beta chains sequenced from a single sample in a study of beta chain features in type 1 diabetes. Study results and limitations: When Type 1 diabetes patients were examined, their TCRB CDR3s proved moderately but significantly shorter in all four CD4+ subsets.

What was sequenced were expressed TCRB transcripts, since all of the isolated RNA had been reverse transcribed. Measured with immunoSEQ multiplex PCR; TCRdb has only the in-frame clones, and not every one. In the table there are 300,000 to 400,000 clones, roughly 13% of which are singletons. These receptors lack a known antigen. Sample: naive CD4+ T cells from blood. The receptors shown here come from a woman aged 18 to 35 with type 1 diabetes.

This clone was found a few times. The chain is built from TRBV9 and TRBJ2-1, with TRBD2 matching over 9 bases. V lost 4 bases, J lost 13 bases, and 9 bases stayed unmatched. Germline V CDR1 and CDR2: SGDLS, YYNGEE. There are 13 residues in the CDR3. The CDR3 is CASSKTSGLDQFF. The CDR3 coding sequence is TGTGCCAGCAGCAAGACTAGCGGCCTTGATCAGTTCTTC.

This clone was observed a few times. In DNA form, the CDR3 reads TGTGCCTGGAGTGAGGTATACGGGAGAAAAGATACGCAGTATTTT. Encoded protein: CAWSEVYGRKDTQYF. The chain couples TRBV30 to TRBJ2-3; possible D gene TRBD2, 6 bases. Trimming removed 1 base at V and 5 bases at J, with 16 bases between. This CDR3 spans 15 amino acids. CDR1 and CDR2 from the germline V gene are GTSNPN and SVGIG (reference sequence).

This rearrangement joins TRBV5-4 to TRBJ1-1; unclear D gene. Between the trimmed V and J ends, which lost 4 bases and 11 bases, there was a span of 12 bases. This CDR3 is built from 11 residues. Looked up from germline, CDR1 is SGHNT and CDR2 is YYREEE (reference sequence). CDR3 nucleotide sequence: TGTGCCAGCAGCACAAAATACGGGGCTTTCTTT. Translating it yields CASSTKYGAFF.

This clone was observed a few times. This sequence joins TRBV30 and TRBJ2-1, with 11 positions matching TRBD2. With V trimmed by 0 bases and J by 7 bases, 2 bases remained unmatched. CDR1 is GTSNPN and CDR2 is SVGIG in the germline V gene (reference sequence). The CDR3 is made up of 14 amino acids. In DNA form, the CDR3 reads TGTGCCTGGAGTGTAGGACTAGCGGGTAATGAGCAGTTCTTC. Its translation is CAWSVGLAGNEQFF.

The chain is built from TRBV20-1 and TRBJ2-3, with a tentative D call TRBD1 (6 bases). The CDR3 is 11 amino acids. Germline V gives CDR1 DFQATT, CDR2 SNEGSKA (reference sequence). V gave up 7 bases and J gave up 3 bases, with 8 bases separating them. This chain's CDR3 is CSVQGTDTQYF. The CDR3 coding sequence is TGCAGTGTTCAGGGGACAGATACGCAGTATTTT.

This rearrangement joins TRBV7-9 to TRBJ2-5; D is unresolved. The CDR3 sequence is 13 residues long. V was pared by 1 base and J by 3 bases, with 6 bases between. CDR1 is SEHNR, CDR2 FQNEAQ, per germline (reference sequence). The CDR3 spells CASSLGDKETQYF. The CDR3 nucleotides are TGTGCCAGCAGCTTAGGAGACAAAGAGACCCAGTACTTC.

This clone was counted only a few times. Additional DNA sequences in this sample encode the identical CDR3. The chain recombines TRBV2 with TRBJ1-5; D call uncertain. V lost 7 bases to trimming and J lost 3 bases, with 10 bases between them. The CDR3 is made up of 13 amino acids. Germline CDR1 SNHLY, CDR2 FYNNEI. CDR3 nucleotides: TGTGCCAGCACGAGGGAAGCCAATCAGCCCCAGCATTTT. Translation gives CASTREANQPQHF. Based on the CDR3 plus reference TRBV2 and TRBJ1-5, the full variable domain is EPEVTQTPSHQVTQMGQEVILRCVPISNHLYFYWYRQILGQKVEFLVSFYNNEISEKSEIFDDQFSVERPDGSNFTLKIRSTKLEDSAMYFCASTREANQPQHFGDGTRLSIL.

This clone was picked up a small number of times. CDR3 sequence reads: CASSLPDGQVSYEQYF. In DNA form, the CDR3 reads TGCGCCAGCAGCTTGCCAGATGGACAGGTGTCCTACGAGCAGTACTTC. The genes are TRBV5-1 and TRBJ2-7, with 7 bases matching TRBD1. There are 16 residues in the CDR3. After removal of 1 base from V and 1 base from J, the junction contained 8 bases not matched to a gene. The germline V gene has CDR1 SGHRS and CDR2 YFSETQ.

This rearrangement joins TRBV13 to TRBJ2-5; 15 nucleotides align to TRBD2. This CDR3 has 15 residues. The junction had 2 bases not matched to a gene; V was cut back by 5 bases and J by 4 bases. Germline values: CDR1 PRHDT, CDR2 FYEKMQ (reference sequence). The CDR3 DNA is TGTGCCAGCAGCATGGGACTAGCGGGAGGAGAGACCCAGTACTTC. Its translation is CASSMGLAGGETQYF.

The sample holds a few counts of this clone. The chain combines TRBV5-8 with TRBJ1-5; 7 positions agree with TRBD1. The junction had 7 bases not matched to a gene; V was cut back by 5 bases and J by 8 bases. Looked up from germline, CDR1 is SGHTS and CDR2 is YDEGEE. There are 13 residues in the CDR3. The CDR3 DNA sequence: TGTGCCAGCAGGCGACAGGGTACGGAGCCCCAGCATTTT. It codes for CASRRQGTEPQHF.

This clone was seen a handful of times. The chain is built from TRBV9 and TRBJ1-2; 7 nucleotides match TRBD1. With 0 bases clipped from V and 3 bases from J, the junction kept 14 bases outside the gene matches. The CDR3 spans 18 residues. Per germline, CDR1 SGDLS and CDR2 YYNGEE. The CDR3 bases are TGTGCCAGCAGCGTAGGGGAAGGGCAGGGGGTTTCGGACTATGGCTACACCTTC. Protein: CASSVGEGQGVSDYGYTF.

This sequence joins TRBV10-3 and TRBJ2-7; D possibly corresponds to TRBD1 (5 bases). Germline lookup yields CDR1 ENHRY and CDR2 SYGVKD. V was clipped by 10 bases and J by 3 bases, with 13 bases between them. This CDR3 spans 12 amino acids. CDR3 DNA: TGTGCCACCGGACAAGCGTTCTACGAGCAGTACGTC. It codes for CATGQAFYEQYV.

A few counts support this clone. The V gene is TRBV28, the J gene TRBJ1-2; possible D gene TRBD1, 5 bases. Trimming took off 6 bases at V and 4 bases at J, with 18 bases between the two ends. CDR1 is MDHEN and CDR2 is SYDVKM in the germline V gene. This CDR3 spans 15 amino acids. As DNA, the CDR3 is TGTGCCAGCAGGGAGCTCAATCAGGGTCCCTATGGCTACACCTTC. Its protein product is CASRELNQGPYGYTF.

This clone showed up just a few times. The chain recombines TRBV9 with TRBJ2-1, with a tentative D call TRBD1 (5 bases). The germline gives CDR1 SGDLS, CDR2 YYNGEE. The CDR3 loop spans 15 amino acids. V lost 4 bases and J 9 bases, leaving 20 bases between the germline ends. CDR3 in DNA: TGTGCCAGCAGCTTACAAGAAGGGTATAGGGGTGAGCAGTTCTTC. Translation: CASSLQEGYRGEQFF. The full variable domain, rest sourced from reference TRBV9 and TRBJ2-1, is DSGVTQTPKHLITATGQRVTLRCSPRSGDLSVYWYQQSLDQGLQFLIQYYNGEERAKGNILERFSAQQFPDLHSELNLSSLELGDSALYFCASSLQEGYRGEQFFGPGTRLTVL.

V and J are TRBV7-9 and TRBJ2-7, with 7 bases aligning to TRBD2. The CDR3 runs 14 residues. V shed 5 bases and J 0 bases; nucleotides not matched to a gene: 4. CDR1 and CDR2 from the germline V gene are SEHNR and FQNEAQ (reference sequence). In nucleotides, the CDR3 is TGTGCCAGCAGCCCCTGGGGGGGCTCCTACGAGCAGTACTTC. It specifies CASSPWGGSYEQYF.

V is TRBV25-1 and J is TRBJ2-3; 8 bases are a match to TRBD1. V trimming: 1 base; J trimming: 7 bases; junction bases outside the gene matches: 10. CDR3 length equals 16 residues. Germline V lookup: CDR1 MGHDK, CDR2 SYGVNS. CDR3 sequence: CASSELNRGQGNTQYF. The DNA for the CDR3 is TGTGCCAGCAGTGAATTAAATCGTGGACAGGGCAATACGCAGTATTTT.

The V and J genes are TRBV7-2 and TRBJ2-7, with 7 positions matching TRBD1. CDR3 length: 16 residues. Per germline, CDR1 SGHTA and CDR2 FQGNSA. V was clipped by 4 bases and J by 0 bases; unmatched bases: 9. The CDR3 reads CASSSPDRKSSYEQYF. DNA for the CDR3: TGTGCCAGCAGCTCTCCGGACAGGAAGAGCTCCTACGAGCAGTACTTC. The variable domain in full, completed from reference TRBV7-2 and TRBJ2-7, reads GAGVSQSPSNKVTEKGKDVELRCDPISGHTALYWYRQSLGQGLEFLIYFQGNSAPDKSGLPSDRFSAERTGGSVSTLTIQRTQQEDSAVYLCASSSPDRKSSYEQYFGPGTRLTVT.

The gene calls are TRBV29-1 and TRBJ2-1; 10 bases map to TRBD2. The CDR3 totals 16 residues. The trim removed 5 bases at V and 0 bases at J, leaving 7 bases unmatched. CDR1 is SQVTM and CDR2 is ANQGSEA in the germline V gene. CDR3 region: CSVNWASGSSYNEQFF. The CDR3 nucleotides read TGCAGCGTTAACTGGGCTAGCGGGAGCTCCTACAATGAGCAGTTCTTC.

The table lists this clone with a few counts. The V gene is TRBV5-1, the J gene TRBJ2-1, with TRBD2 identical over 11 bases. Germline V lookup: CDR1 SGHRS, CDR2 YFSETQ. The CDR3 spans 16 residues. J was trimmed by 2 bases and V by 4 bases; bases with no gene match: 5. The CDR3 sequence: CASSATGLAAYNEQFF. As DNA, the CDR3 is TGCGCCAGCAGCGCGACGGGACTAGCGGCCTACAATGAGCAGTTCTTC.

This clone was observed a few times. The J gene is TRBJ2-4, the V gene TRBV11-3; 11 bases fit TRBD2. Trimming cost V 7 bases and J 6 bases; bases outside gene matches: 14. Germline CDR1 reads SGHNT; CDR2 reads YENEEA. CDR3 size: 17 residues. The CDR3 DNA is TGTGCCAGCACCCCGGGACTAGCGGTAGCTAGCTCAAACATTCAGTACTTC. This translates into CASTPGLAVASSNIQYF.

In its sample, this clone was seen a few times. V is TRBV6-5 and J is TRBJ2-7, with 13 bases identical to TRBD2. CDR3 length: 13 amino acids. Germline trimming cut 5 bases from V and 7 bases from J; bases unmatched to any gene: 2. CDR1 MNHEY and CDR2 SVGAGI come from the germline V gene. CDR3 in DNA: TGTGCCAGCAGTCCGGGACTAGCGGGAGAGCAGTACGTC. Translation gives CASSPGLAGEQYV.

This clone was detected only a few times. The chain uses TRBV25-1 and TRBJ2-7, with TRBD2 matching over 11 bases. Germline CDR1 MGHDK, CDR2 SYGVNS. Trimming at V came to 2 bases and at J to 6 bases, leaving 15 bases not matched to a gene. The CDR3 totals 18 residues. CDR3 amino acids: CASSENRGGTSGNREQYF. The DNA for the CDR3 is TGTGCCAGCAGTGAAAACAGGGGGGGGACTAGCGGCAACCGCGAGCAGTACTTC.

This clone was found a few times. This rearrangement joins TRBV30 to TRBJ1-2; D is ambiguous. The length of the CDR3 is 14 residues. Trimming shortened V by 4 bases and J by 4 bases, and 16 bases separated the two germline ends. In germline, CDR1 is GTSNPN, CDR2 SVGIG (reference sequence). The CDR3 loop reads CAWTTLRAGYGYTF. The CDR3 DNA follows: TGTGCCTGGACGACCCTGAGGGCAGGCTATGGCTACACCTTC.